The clone carrying this TCR beta chain was seen at least ten times. Its target is not known. One entry per CDR3 protein, called by TCRdb with MiXCR from the 5' RACE reads. Of about 100,000 distinct CDR3 sequences detected, around 4.8% appear once; the ten largest clones hold around 20%. This specimen belongs to a study of spatial heterogeneity in lung cancer. The time point is: sample taken at primary tumor resection. Study outcomes and limitations: How many expanded intratumoral alpha and beta TCRs were present tracked the tumor mutation count, which was a count of nonsynonymous mutations.

The CDR3 length is 17 residues. V lost 3 bases and J lost 0, with 15 bases in between. Specimen: lung tumor tissue, collected at surgery. This sequence joins TRBV12-3 or TRBV12-4 and TRBJ2-4; TRBD1 might be the D (5 bases). The sequence derives from a male donor with early-stage non-small cell lung cancer. The CDR3 DNA follows: TGTGCCAGCAGTTTGGCCCCCGGAAGGGGAGCCAAAAACATTCAGTACTTC. The encoded protein is CASSLAPGRGAKNIQYF.